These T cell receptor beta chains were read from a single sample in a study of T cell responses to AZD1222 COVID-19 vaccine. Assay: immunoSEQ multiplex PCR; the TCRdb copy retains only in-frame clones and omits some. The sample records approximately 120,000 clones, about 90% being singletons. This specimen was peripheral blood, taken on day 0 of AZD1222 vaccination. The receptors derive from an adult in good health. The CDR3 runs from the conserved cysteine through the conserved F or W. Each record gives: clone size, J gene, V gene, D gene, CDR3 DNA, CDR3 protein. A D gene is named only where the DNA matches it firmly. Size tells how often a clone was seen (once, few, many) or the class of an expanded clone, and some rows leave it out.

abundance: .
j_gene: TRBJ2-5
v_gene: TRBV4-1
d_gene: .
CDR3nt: TGCGCCAGCAGTCTCACACTAAGAACCCCAGGGGAGACCCAGTACTTC
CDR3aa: CASSLTLRTPGETQYF

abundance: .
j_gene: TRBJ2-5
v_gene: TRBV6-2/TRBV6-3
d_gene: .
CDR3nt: TGTGCCAGCAGTTACTCGTTGGGGACCCAGTACTTC
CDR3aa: CASSYSLGTQYF

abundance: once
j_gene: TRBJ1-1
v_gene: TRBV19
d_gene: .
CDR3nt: TGTGCCAGTAGTGCTCGGGCCCTGAACACTGAAGCTTTCTTT
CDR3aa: CASSARALNTEAFF

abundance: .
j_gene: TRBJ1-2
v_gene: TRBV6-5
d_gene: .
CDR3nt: TGTGCCAGCAGTTACCCTGGGGACGGCACTAACTATGGCTACACCTTC
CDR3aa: CASSYPGDGTNYGYTF

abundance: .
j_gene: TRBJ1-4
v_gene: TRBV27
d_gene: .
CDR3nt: TGTGCCAGCTCCGGGGCTGGGGGAGCTAATGAAAAACTGTTTTTT
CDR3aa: CASSGAGGANEKLFF

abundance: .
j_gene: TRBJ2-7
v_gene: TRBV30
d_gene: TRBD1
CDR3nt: TGTGCCGGACAGGGCCGAGACGAGCAGTACTTC
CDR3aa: CAGQGRDEQYF

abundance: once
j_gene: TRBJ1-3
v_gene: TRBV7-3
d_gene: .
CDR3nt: TGTGCCAGCAGCTTAAGCCAGGAGAGCACCATATATTTT
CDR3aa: CASSLSQESTIYF

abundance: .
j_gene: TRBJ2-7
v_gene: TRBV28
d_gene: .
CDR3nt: TGTGCCAGCAGTTTGGGCGAGTCCTACGAGCAGTACTTC
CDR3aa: CASSLGESYEQYF

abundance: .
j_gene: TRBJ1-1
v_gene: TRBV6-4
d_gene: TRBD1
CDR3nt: TGTGCCAGCAGTGAAGGGACAGGGGTCGCTGAAGCTTTCTTT
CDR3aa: CASSEGTGVAEAFF

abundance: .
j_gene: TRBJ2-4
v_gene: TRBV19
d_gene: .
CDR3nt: TGTGCCAGTAGTTTGACCGGGACGGGGGATCAGTACTTC
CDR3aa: CASSLTGTGDQYF

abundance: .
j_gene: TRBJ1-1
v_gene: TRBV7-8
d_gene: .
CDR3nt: TGTGCCAGCAGCTTAGGGAATCCGAGGGCTTTCTTT
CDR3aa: CASSLGNPRAFF

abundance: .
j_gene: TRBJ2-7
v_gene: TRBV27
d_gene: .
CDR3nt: TGTGCCAGCAGTCCCCGGGGGAGGTACGAGCAGTACTTC
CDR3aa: CASSPRGRYEQYF

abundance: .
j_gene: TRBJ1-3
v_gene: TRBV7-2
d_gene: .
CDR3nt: TGTGCCAGCAGCTTAGACAGGGTTGGAAACACCATATATTTT
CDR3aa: CASSLDRVGNTIYF

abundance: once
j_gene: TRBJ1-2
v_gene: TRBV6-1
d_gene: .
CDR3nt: TGTGCCAGCAGTGATAAAAGCTATGGCTACACCTTC
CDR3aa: CASSDKSYGYTF

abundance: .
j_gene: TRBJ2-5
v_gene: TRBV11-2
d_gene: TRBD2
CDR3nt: TGTGCCAGCAGTTCCGGACTAGCGGGAGGAGACTCATACTTC
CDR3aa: CASSSGLAGGDSYF

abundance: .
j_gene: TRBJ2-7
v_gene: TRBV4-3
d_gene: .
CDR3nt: TGCGCCAGCAGCCAGGCTTGGACGGCGTCCTACGAGCAGTACTTC
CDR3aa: CASSQAWTASYEQYF

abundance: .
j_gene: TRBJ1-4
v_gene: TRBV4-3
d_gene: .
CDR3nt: TGCGCCAGCAGCCAAGAGGGAGGAAATGAAAAACTGTTTTTT
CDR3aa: CASSQEGGNEKLFF

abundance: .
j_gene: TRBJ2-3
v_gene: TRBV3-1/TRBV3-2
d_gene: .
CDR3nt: TGTGCCAGCAGCCAAGTCGACGGGGCAGATACGCAGTATTTT
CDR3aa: CASSQVDGADTQYF

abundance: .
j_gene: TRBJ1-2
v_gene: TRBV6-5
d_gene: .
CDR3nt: TGTGCCAGCAGTCCAGACAGCTCGCCCAACTATGGCTACACCTTC
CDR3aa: CASSPDSSPNYGYTF

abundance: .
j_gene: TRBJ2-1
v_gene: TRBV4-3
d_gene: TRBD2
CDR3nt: TGCGCCAGCAGCCAAGGCGGCGGGAGATGGAACAATGAGCAGTTCTTC
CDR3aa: CASSQGGGRWNNEQFF

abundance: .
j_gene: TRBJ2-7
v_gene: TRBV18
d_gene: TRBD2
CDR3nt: TGTGCCAGCTCACCATATCTAGCGGGAGGGCCCCTAGAATTCTACGAGCAGTACTTC
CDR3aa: CASSPYLAGGPLEFYEQYF

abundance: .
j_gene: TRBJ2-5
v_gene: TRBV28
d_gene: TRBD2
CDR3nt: TGTGCCAGCAGTTTAGGTACTAGCGGGAGAAGTGAGACCCAGTACTTC
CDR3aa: CASSLGTSGRSETQYF

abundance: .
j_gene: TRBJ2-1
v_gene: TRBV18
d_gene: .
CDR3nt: TGTGCCAGCTCATGGACGGACAGCTCCTACAATGAGCAGTTCTTC
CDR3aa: CASSWTDSSYNEQFF

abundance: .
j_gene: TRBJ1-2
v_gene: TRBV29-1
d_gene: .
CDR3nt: TGCAGCGTTGATACAGGGTACGGCTACACCTTC
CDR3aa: CSVDTGYGYTF

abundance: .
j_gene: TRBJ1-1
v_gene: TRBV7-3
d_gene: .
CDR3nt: TGTGCCAGCAGCCAAACCCCAAACACTGAAGCTTTCTTT
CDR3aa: CASSQTPNTEAFF

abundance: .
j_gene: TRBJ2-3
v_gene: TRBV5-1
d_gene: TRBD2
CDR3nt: TGCGCCAGCAGCTTGGACGGGGGGGCTGATACGCAGTATTTT
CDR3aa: CASSLDGGADTQYF

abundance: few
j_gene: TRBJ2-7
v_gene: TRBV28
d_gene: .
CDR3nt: TGTGCCAGTCCGGACATTTTCGGCGAGCAGTACTTC
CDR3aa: CASPDIFGEQYF

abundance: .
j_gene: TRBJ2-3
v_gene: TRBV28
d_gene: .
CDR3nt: TGTGCCAGCAGAAGCACAGATACGCAGTATTTT
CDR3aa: CASRSTDTQYF

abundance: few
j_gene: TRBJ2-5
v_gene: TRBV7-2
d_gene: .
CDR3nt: TGTGCCAGCAGCCCCCAGCGAACCCAGTACTTC
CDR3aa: CASSPQRTQYF

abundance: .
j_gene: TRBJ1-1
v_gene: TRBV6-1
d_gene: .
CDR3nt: TGTGCCAGCAGTGAACCAGAGGGGTTTGCTGAAGCTTTCTTT
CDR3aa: CASSEPEGFAEAFF

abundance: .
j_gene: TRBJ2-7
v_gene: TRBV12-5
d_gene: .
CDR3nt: TGTGCTAGTGGTTTGGTACTTGGGGGGACAGAGCCCTACGAGCAGTACTTC
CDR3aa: CASGLVLGGTEPYEQYF

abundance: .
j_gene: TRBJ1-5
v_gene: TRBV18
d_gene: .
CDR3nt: TGTGCCAGCTCACCACTTGAGGCAGGGTCTCAGCCCCAGCATTTT
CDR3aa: CASSPLEAGSQPQHF

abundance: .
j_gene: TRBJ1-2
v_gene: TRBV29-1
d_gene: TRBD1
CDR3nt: TGCAGCGTTGGCCTGACAGGGGCCGGCTACACCTTC
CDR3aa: CSVGLTGAGYTF

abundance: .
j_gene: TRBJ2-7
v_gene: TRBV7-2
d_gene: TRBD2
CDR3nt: TGTGCCAGCAGCTTAAGTTGGGCTAGCGGGTCGGCCTACGAGCAGTACTTC
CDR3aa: CASSLSWASGSAYEQYF